This entry lists 11 T cell receptor beta chains sequenced from one sample in a study of shared T cell receptors in the human thymus. The protocol was immunoSEQ multiplex PCR, while the TCRdb copy is restricted to in-frame clones and leaves out a portion. Among hundreds of thousands of clones listed, approximately 80% were seen once. These sequences were also reported in another study, on human thymus T cells.

Sequencing input: thymocytes. Source of these receptors: a boy in the first two years of life with a congenital heart defect.

This clone came up a few times. V gene TRBV4-3 combines with J gene TRBJ2-7; 14 bases are a match to TRBD2. This CDR3 spans 14 amino acids. CDR1 and CDR2 (germline): LGHNA, YSLEER. The V gene end was trimmed by 3 bases and the J gene end by 5 bases; junction bases not matched to a gene: 0. The CDR3 spells CASSQGLAGDEQYF. Written as DNA, the CDR3 is TGCGCCAGCAGCCAGGGACTAGCGGGAGACGAGCAGTACTTC.

This clone appeared a single time. This chain links TRBV2 with TRBJ2-7, with TRBD2 matching 15 bases. Germline loops: CDR1 SNHLY, CDR2 FYNNEI. This CDR3 comprises 17 residues. J was trimmed by 1 base and V by 8 bases; bases with no gene match: 9. In DNA form, the CDR3 reads TGTGCCAGCGGGGGGGGACTAGCGGGAGGAACATCCTACGAGCAGTACTTC. It is translated as CASGGGLAGGTSYEQYF.

The chain recombines TRBV5-4 with TRBJ1-1, with 12 positions matching TRBD1. This CDR3 has 17 amino acids. V was pared by 2 bases and J by 3 bases, with 8 bases of the junction left unmatched. Germline V CDR1 and CDR2: SGHNT, YYREEE (reference sequence). The CDR3 sequence is CASSLPWDRGRDTEAFF. DNA of the CDR3: TGTGCCAGCAGCTTACCCTGGGACAGGGGGCGCGACACTGAAGCTTTCTTT.

The J gene is TRBJ2-1, the V gene TRBV4-3, with a weak D call TRBD2 (6 bases). This CDR3 is 16 amino acids long. V was pared by 2 bases and J by 2 bases, with 13 bases between. The germline CDR1 and CDR2 sequences are LGHNA and YSLEER. CDR3 sequence reads: CASSQSGSIAYNEQFF. The CDR3 bases are TGCGCCAGCAGCCAATCCGGGAGTATCGCCTACAATGAGCAGTTCTTC.

The rearrangement links TRBV10-3 to TRBJ2-5, with 7 bases that match TRBD2. The tail of the sequence fits TRBJ2-7 better, so the J call may be wrong. CDR3 length equals 12 residues. CDR1 and CDR2 (germline): ENHRY, SYGVKD. CDR3 sequence reads: CATGEREGEQYF. The CDR3 nucleotides are TGTGCCACCGGGGAAAGGGAGGGCGAGCAGTACTTC.

The genes are TRBV7-9 and TRBJ2-3; 13 positions match TRBD2. In germline, CDR1 is SEHNR, CDR2 FQNEAQ (reference sequence). CDR3 length: 15 residues. The V and J ends lost 4 bases and 5 bases, in that order; junction bases with no gene match: 3. The CDR3 coding sequence is TGTGCCAGCAGCTGGACTAGCGGGAGATTAGATACGCAGTATTTT. It is translated as CASSWTSGRLDTQYF.

J is TRBJ1-2 and V is TRBV27, with D tentatively TRBD1 (6 bases). CDR3 length: 13 amino acids. Trimming shortened V by 3 bases and J by 8 bases, and 13 bases separated the two germline ends. CDR1 and CDR2 (germline): MNHEY, SMNVEV (reference sequence). This CDR3 is CASSLNRAQGYTF. The CDR3 DNA follows: TGTGCCAGCAGTTTGAACAGGGCTCAGGGCTACACCTTC.

The chain combines TRBV28 with TRBJ2-5; the match to TRBD1 covers 7 bases. Germline lookup yields CDR1 MDHEN and CDR2 SYDVKM. The CDR3 totals 15 residues. V was clipped by 2 bases and J by 5 bases; unmatched bases: 8. The CDR3 DNA follows: TGTGCCAGCAGTTTACTAACCGACAGGGAGGAGACCCAGTACTTC. It is translated as CASSLLTDREETQYF.

The table lists this clone with a count of one. DNA of the CDR3: TGTGCCAGCAGCAGAACCCTAGCGGCCAACTACAATGAGCAGTTCTTC. Protein sequence: CASSRTLAANYNEQFF. The J gene is TRBJ2-1, the V gene TRBV5-5, with 7 nucleotides matching TRBD2. Germline loops: CDR1 SGHKS, CDR2 YYEKEE (reference sequence). The junction had 10 bases not matched to a gene; V was cut back by 4 bases and J by 3 bases. The CDR3 sequence is 16 residues long. Supplemented by reference TRBV5-5 and TRBJ2-1, the full variable domain reads DAGVTQSPTHLIKTRGQQVTLRCSPISGHKSVSWYQQVLGQGPQFIFQYYEKEERGRGNFPDRFSARQFPNYSSELNVNALLLGDSALYLCASSRTLAANYNEQFFGPGTRLTVL.

The V call is TRBV27, the J call TRBJ2-2; 12 bases agree with TRBD2. There are 17 residues in the CDR3. J gave up 7 bases and V 6 bases, and 12 bases lay outside the gene matches. From germline, CDR1 is MNHEY and CDR2 SMNVEV (reference sequence). CDR3 protein: CASSRPTSGRRIGELFF. CDR3 DNA: TGTGCCAGCAGCCGACCAACTAGCGGGAGGCGTATCGGGGAGCTGTTTTTT.

V gene TRBV29-1 combines with J gene TRBJ2-7; D is possibly TRBD2 (6 bases). Trimming pared 7 bases from V and 0 bases from J, leaving 22 bases between. The CDR3 is 16 amino acids. Germline assignment: CDR1 SQVTM and CDR2 ANQGSEA. CDR3: CSARPKGGTYSYEQYF. The CDR3 DNA sequence: TGCAGCGCTAGACCCAAGGGCGGGACCTACTCCTACGAGCAGTACTTC.